This passage covers 19 T cell receptor beta chains from one sample sequenced in a study of OX40 agonist ivuxolimab in advanced cancers. TCRdb's copy holds only in-frame clones and misses some; the assay was immunoSEQ multiplex PCR. The sample holds approximately 19,000 clones, about 83% seen once. Sample: CD4+ or CD8+ T cells sorted from blood, taken in a trial of the OX40 agonist ivuxolimab. The receptor set was obtained from an adult with an advanced solid tumor such as melanoma, head and neck, liver or kidney cancer.

CDR3 residues: CASSSVFGDTQYF. In DNA, the CDR3 is TGTGCCAGCAGCTCCGTCTTCGGGGATACGCAGTATTTT. The chain combines TRBV7-8 with TRBJ2-3; D remains unclear. Germline-derived CDR1 and CDR2 are SGHVS and FQNEAQ. This CDR3 is built from 13 residues. V was pared by 4 bases and J by 6 bases, with 11 bases between.

The chain links TRBV28 to TRBJ2-1; TRBD2 agrees at 12 bases. The CDR3 consists of 18 residues. With V trimmed by 6 bases and J by 2 bases, 11 bases remained unmatched. The germline gives CDR1 MDHEN, CDR2 SYDVKM. CDR3 protein: CASRPNTGTSGPYNEQFF. DNA of the CDR3: TGTGCCAGCAGACCCAATACCGGGACTAGCGGGCCCTACAATGAGCAGTTCTTC.

The rearrangement links TRBV27 to TRBJ1-5; D is ambiguous. V was pared by 0 bases and J by 0 bases, with 9 bases between. CDR1 and CDR2 (germline): MNHEY, SMNVEV (reference sequence). The CDR3 spans 16 residues. In DNA, the CDR3 is TGTGCCAGCAGTTTATCCCCCGAGGGTAGCAATCAGCCCCAGCATTTT. It is translated as CASSLSPEGSNQPQHF.

The rearrangement links TRBV4-3 to TRBJ2-7; D is unresolved. This CDR3 region has 14 residues. The V gene's germline CDR1 is LGHNA and CDR2 YSLEER. V lost 0 bases and J 2 bases, leaving 8 bases between the germline ends. The CDR3 sequence: CASSQDSGTYEQYF. For the CDR3, the DNA is TGCGCCAGCAGCCAAGATTCGGGTACCTACGAGCAGTACTTC.

The V and J genes are TRBV7-9 and TRBJ1-2, with TRBD1 as a possible D gene (5 bases). V dropped 1 base and J dropped 4 bases, with 13 bases sitting between them. Per germline, CDR1 SEHNR and CDR2 FQNEAQ (reference sequence). CDR3 length: 15 residues. In DNA form, the CDR3 reads TGTGCCAGCAGCTTAGTGTCAGGGAATAGCTATGGCTACACCTTC. Translating gives CASSLVSGNSYGYTF.

The chain carries TRBV28 and TRBJ2-1; 8 bases line up with TRBD2. Germline V gene data show CDR1 as MDHEN and CDR2 as SYDVKM. The CDR3 sequence is 16 residues long. V lost 4 bases, J lost 0 bases, and 5 bases stayed unmatched. The CDR3 DNA is TGTGCCAGCAGTTCCTTAAGCGGGGGCTCCTACAATGAGCAGTTCTTC. This translates into CASSSLSGGSYNEQFF. Based on the CDR3 plus reference TRBV28 and TRBJ2-1, the full variable domain is DVKVTQSSRYLVKRTGEKVFLECVQDMDHENMFWYRQDPGLGLRLIYFSYDVKMKEKGDIPEGYSVSREKKERFSLILESASTNQTSMYLCASSSLSGGSYNEQFFGPGTRLTVL.

The V gene is TRBV5-4, the J gene TRBJ2-3; 7 bases agree with TRBD2. Trimming took 0 bases from V and 2 from J; bases not matched to a gene: 3. The CDR3 covers 15 residues. Germline V gene data show CDR1 as SGHNT and CDR2 as YYREEE (reference sequence). The CDR3 DNA is TGTGCCAGCAGCTTGGAGGGAGGGGTCACAGATACGCAGTATTTT. Translated, it gives CASSLEGGVTDTQYF.

A few counts support this clone. The chain is built from TRBV6-1 and TRBJ1-5, with no clear D. V was clipped by 1 base and J by 9 bases, with 10 bases between them. The CDR3 runs to 13 residues. In germline, CDR1 is MNHNS, CDR2 SASEGT. In DNA form, the CDR3 reads TGTGCCAGCAGTGAAGGGGGAGGAGGGCCCCAGCATTTT. This codes for CASSEGGGGPQHF.

This rearrangement joins TRBV19 to TRBJ2-5; 7 nucleotides line up with TRBD1. This CDR3 has 15 residues. Germline loops: CDR1 LNHDA, CDR2 SQIVND (reference sequence). The V gene end was trimmed by 5 bases and the J gene end by 0 bases; junction bases not matched to a gene: 6. As DNA, the CDR3 is TGTGCCAGTAGTCTTCGGGACAGCTACCAAGAGACCCAGTACTTC. Its protein is CASSLRDSYQETQYF. The full variable domain, completed using reference TRBV19 and TRBJ2-5, is DGGITQSPKYLFRKEGQNVTLSCEQNLNHDAMYWYRQDPGQGLRLIYYSQIVNDFQKGDIAEGYSVSREKKESFPLTVTSAQKNPTAFYLCASSLRDSYQETQYFGPGTRLLVL.

V and J are TRBV4-3 and TRBJ2-7; D is undetermined. The CDR3 spans 11 residues. V was trimmed by 1 base and J by 8 bases, leaving 6 bases between them. The V gene's germline CDR1 is LGHNA and CDR2 YSLEER. The CDR3 DNA sequence: TGCGCCAGCAGCCAAGGAGATCAGCAGTACTTC. It is translated as CASSQGDQQYF.

CDR3 protein: CAIRTSGPSYEQYF. In DNA, the CDR3 is TGTGCCATCAGAACTAGCGGTCCCTCCTACGAGCAGTACTTC. The chain uses TRBV10-3 and TRBJ2-7, with 8 nucleotides matching TRBD2. V shed 6 bases, J shed 0 bases, and the junction held 4 bases outside the gene matches. Germline V lookup: CDR1 ENHRY, CDR2 SYGVKD. The CDR3 extends over 14 amino acids.

V usage is TRBV10-3 and J usage is TRBJ1-3; the D is unclear. The CDR3 extends over 18 amino acids. V shed 3 bases and J shed 0 bases, with 18 bases lying between them. The germline CDR1 and CDR2 sequences are ENHRY and SYGVKD. CDR3 region: CAISEYFFTANSGNTIYF. The CDR3 region has the DNA TGTGCCATCAGTGAATACTTTTTTACAGCAAACTCTGGAAACACCATATATTTT.

The chain links TRBV29-1 to TRBJ2-1, with 15 bases identical to TRBD2. CDR1 is SQVTM, CDR2 ANQGSEA, per germline. This CDR3 is 19 amino acids long. Trimming at V came to 0 bases and at J to 6 bases, leaving 12 bases not matched to a gene. CDR3 in amino acids: CSVEDRGLAGGEALNEQFF. CDR3 bases: TGCAGCGTTGAAGATAGGGGACTAGCGGGAGGAGAGGCTCTCAATGAGCAGTTCTTC.

The chain recombines TRBV30 with TRBJ2-7, with a weak D call TRBD1 (6 bases). V was cut by 1 base and J by 5 bases, with 12 bases left in between. CDR3 length equals 13 residues. Germline CDR1 GTSNPN, CDR2 SVGIG (reference sequence). DNA of the CDR3: TGTGCCTGGAGTGAGGGGGAGTGGCACGAGCAGTACTTC. It translates to CAWSEGEWHEQYF.

This clone occurred a few times. J is TRBJ1-1 and V is TRBV19; D uncertain. Germline CDR1 is LNHDA and CDR2 is SQIVND (reference sequence). The CDR3 sequence is 15 residues long. The V end lost 7 bases, the J end lost 4 bases, and 19 bases lay between the germline ends. The CDR3 here is CASTMRWGDGTEAFF. Here the CDR3 DNA reads TGTGCCAGTACCATGCGGTGGGGTGATGGCACTGAAGCTTTCTTT. The full variable domain, in which reference TRBV19 and TRBJ1-1 provide the parts outside the CDR3, is DGGITQSPKYLFRKEGQNVTLSCEQNLNHDAMYWYRQDPGQGLRLIYYSQIVNDFQKGDIAEGYSVSREKKESFPLTVTSAQKNPTAFYLCASTMRWGDGTEAFFGQGTRLTVV.

The V and J genes are TRBV5-5 and TRBJ2-3; TRBD2 aligns across 14 bases. The CDR3 consists of 17 residues. V lost 4 bases to trimming and J lost 5 bases; unmatched junction nucleotides: 9. The germline V gene encodes CDR1 SGHKS and CDR2 YYEKEE (reference sequence). DNA for the CDR3: TGTGCCAGCAGCGCGGGAGGGACTAGCGGGAGAGGAGATACGCAGTATTTT. It translates to CASSAGGTSGRGDTQYF.

The rearrangement links TRBV2 to TRBJ1-5; D may be TRBD1 (5 bases). The CDR3 runs to 13 residues. Trimming took 6 bases from V and 5 from J, leaving 11 bases between them. Germline loops: CDR1 SNHLY, CDR2 FYNNEI. The CDR3 loop is CASSEWGDQPQHF. In DNA form, the CDR3 reads TGTGCCAGCAGCGAGTGGGGGGATCAGCCCCAGCATTTT.

The V call is TRBV6-1, the J call TRBJ2-7; 11 bases map to TRBD1. Trimming cost V 11 bases and J 3 bases; bases outside gene matches: 6. The CDR3 covers 13 residues. Germline loops: CDR1 MNHNS, CDR2 SASEGT. The CDR3 DNA reads TGTGCCTATATGGGGACAGGGGGCTACGAGCAGTACTTC. Its translation is CAYMGTGGYEQYF.

The rearrangement uses TRBV5-1 and TRBJ1-3, with D unclear. The germline V and J ends were trimmed by 0 bases and 3 bases, with 4 bases remaining between them. CDR1 SGHRS and CDR2 YFSETQ come from the germline V gene. This CDR3 is 13 amino acids long. The CDR3 nucleotides read TGCGCCAGCAGCTTGGAAGGTGGAAACACCATATATTTT. Protein product: CASSLEGGNTIYF.